What follows are 27 T cell receptor beta chains derived from one specimen sequenced in a study of T cells in Graves' hyperthyroidism and ophthalmopathy. There were TCR beta CDR3 regions amplified from RNA transcripts. HTBI primers were employed in a first-round RT-PCR of the TCR CDR3. TCRdb processed the multiplex PCR reads anew with MiXCR; each CDR3 protein has one entry. Altogether roughly 500,000 distinct CDR3 sequences are present, 20% to 25% being singletons, with the ten largest covering roughly 49%. The specimen was blood. The receptors derive from a woman in her 70s with Graves' ophthalmopathy.

The gene calls are TRBV5-1 and TRBJ2-2; a weak D match, TRBD1 (6 bases). Germline V gene data show CDR1 as SGHRS and CDR2 as YFSETQ. The CDR3 runs 13 residues. Trimming removed 8 bases from V and 2 bases from J, with 10 bases in between. CDR3 loop: CASSGTNTGELFF. DNA of the CDR3: TGCGCCAGTTCCGGGACAAACACCGGGGAGCTGTTTTTT.

This clonotype was seen a handful of times. The gene calls are TRBV5-1 and TRBJ2-2; D possibly corresponds to TRBD2 (5 bases). Germline V lookup: CDR1 SGHRS, CDR2 YFSETQ. The CDR3 is made up of 15 amino acids. V gave up 2 bases and J gave up 1 base, with 9 bases separating them. The CDR3 protein is CASSFLAQNTGELFF. CDR3 coding DNA: TGCGCCAGCAGCTTCCTAGCACAGAACACCGGGGAGCTGTTTTTT.

The CDR3 protein is CASAEGPNEKLFF. The DNA for the CDR3 is TGTGCCAGCGCGGAGGGACCGAATGAAAAACTGTTTTTT. The V gene is TRBV5-4, the J gene TRBJ1-4; D is perhaps TRBD1 (5 bases). The CDR3 loop spans 13 amino acids. The germline V and J ends were trimmed by 7 bases and 5 bases, with 12 bases remaining between them. The germline CDR1 and CDR2 sequences are SGHNT and YYREEE (reference sequence).

This clonotype came up many times. CDR3 loop: CASSVDPGRLQETQYF. The CDR3 DNA reads TGTGCCAGCAGCGTAGACCCCGGCAGGCTACAAGAGACCCAGTACTTC. The V gene is TRBV9, the J gene TRBJ2-5; no reliable D call. This CDR3 contains 16 residues. Germline V CDR1 and CDR2: SGDLS, YYNGEE. Trimming pared 0 bases from V and 2 bases from J, leaving 14 bases between.

This clonotype turned up a few times. This chain uses TRBV19 with TRBJ2-6; D is undetermined. V was pared by 6 bases and J by 0 bases, with 9 bases between. The CDR3 has 15 residues. Germline-derived CDR1 and CDR2 are LNHDA and SQIVND (reference sequence). CDR3 nucleotide sequence: TGTGCCAGTAGGATGGGATTCTCTGGGGCCAACGTCCTGACTTTC. Translated, it gives CASRMGFSGANVLTF.

This clonotype was detected many times. V and J are TRBV28 and TRBJ1-2; the match to TRBD1 covers 9 bases. Germline V gene sequence: CDR1 MDHEN, CDR2 SYDVKM. CDR3 size: 15 residues. The junction had 11 bases not matched to a gene; V was cut back by 8 bases and J by 4 bases. CDR3 coding DNA: TGTGCCAGCCTTACCCCACAGGGGGCAAGCTATGGCTACACCTTC. Translating gives CASLTPQGASYGYTF.

This clonotype came up many times. The CDR3 protein is CASSPGTPNTGELFF. The CDR3 bases are TGTGCCAGCAGTCCCGGGACGCCGAACACCGGGGAGCTGTTTTTT. The chain combines TRBV28 with TRBJ2-2; D is tentatively TRBD1 or TRBD2 (5 bases each). The germline V gene encodes CDR1 MDHEN and CDR2 SYDVKM. The length of the CDR3 is 15 residues. The ends were cut back, 5 bases at V and 0 bases at J, with 10 bases in the middle.

The chain's CDR3 is CASSPTWAEQYF. The CDR3 DNA sequence: TGTGCCAGCAGCCCGACGTGGGCCGAGCAGTACTTC. The V call is TRBV6-1, the J call TRBJ2-7; D ambiguous. Trimming cost V 6 bases and J 6 bases, with 12 bases left between them. Germline V CDR1 and CDR2: MNHNS, SASEGT. This CDR3 contains 12 residues.

DNA of the CDR3: TGTGCCAGCAGTCCGCGGACAGCCAGCTCTGGGGCCAACGTCCTGACTTTC. This encodes CASSPRTASSGANVLTF. V is TRBV6-1 and J is TRBJ2-6; possible D gene TRBD1, 6 bases. The germline V gene encodes CDR1 MNHNS and CDR2 SASEGT. V dropped 5 bases and J dropped 0 bases, with 14 bases sitting between them. The CDR3 has 17 amino acids.

V and J are TRBV5-1 and TRBJ2-5, with TRBD2 matching 10 bases. Per the germline V gene, CDR1 is SGHRS and CDR2 is YFSETQ. The CDR3 loop spans 20 amino acids. The V segment lost 0 bases and the J segment 5 bases; nucleotides outside the gene matches: 19. CDR3 DNA sequence: TGCGCCAGCAGCTTGGGCCAGGGGGTTAGTACTAGCGGGACTGGTGAGACCCAGTACTTC. It yields the protein CASSLGQGVSTSGTGETQYF. Drawing the rest from reference TRBV5-1 and TRBJ2-5, the complete variable domain is KAGVTQTPRYLIKTRGQQVTLSCSPISGHRSVSWYQQTPGQGLQFLFEYFSETQRNKGNFPGRFSGRQFSNSRSEMNVSTLELGDSALYLCASSLGQGVSTSGTGETQYFGPGTRLLVL.

This clonotype was detected a few times. The CDR3 protein is CASSKLAGGYEQYF. In DNA, the CDR3 is TGCGCCAGCAGTAAATTAGCGGGAGGCTACGAGCAGTACTTC. The V and J genes are TRBV10-2 and TRBJ2-7; TRBD2 aligns across 10 bases. Germline values: CDR1 WSHSY, CDR2 SAAADI. J gave up 3 bases and V 5 bases, and 4 bases lay outside the gene matches. The CDR3 covers 14 residues.

In this sample, this clonotype turned up a few times. The CDR3: CASSTRGAGYNEQFF. For the CDR3, the DNA is TGTGCCAGCAGCACCAGGGGAGCTGGCTACAATGAGCAGTTCTTC. The chain joins TRBV5-6 to TRBJ2-1; maybe TRBD1 (6 bases). Trimming removed 4 bases from V and 3 bases from J, with 14 bases in between. CDR1 is SGHDT and CDR2 is YYEEEE in the germline V gene. The CDR3 consists of 15 residues. The full variable domain, with the rest looked up from reference TRBV5-6 and TRBJ2-1, is DAGVTQSPTHLIKTRGQQVTLRCSPKSGHDTVSWYQQALGQGPQFIFQYYEEEERQRGNFPDRFSGHQFPNYSSELNVNALLLGDSALYLCASSTRGAGYNEQFFGPGTRLTVL.

The chain couples TRBV6-1 to TRBJ1-2, with 10 bases matching TRBD1. Germline V lookup: CDR1 MNHNS, CDR2 SASEGT. Unmatched junction bases numbered 10, after V lost 8 bases and J lost 7 bases. The CDR3 spans 14 residues. The CDR3 loop is CASGWEGTGAGYTF. CDR3 nucleotides: TGTGCCAGCGGTTGGGAAGGGACAGGGGCTGGCTACACCTTC.

This clonotype was recorded a few times. V and J are TRBV20-1 and TRBJ2-5; TRBD2 agrees at 12 bases. In germline, CDR1 is DFQATT, CDR2 SNEGSKA (reference sequence). CDR3 length: 15 amino acids. Trimming at V came to 1 base and at J to 4 bases, leaving 4 bases not matched to a gene. The DNA of the CDR3 is TGCAGTGCTAGAGGGACTAGCGGGGATGTAGAGACCCAGTACTTC. This translates into CSARGTSGDVETQYF.

The table lists this clonotype with many counts. CDR3 nucleotides: TGCGCCAGCAGCCAATCTATTACATCTCCCTACGAGCAGTACTTC. It yields the protein CASSQSITSPYEQYF. The gene calls are TRBV4-1 and TRBJ2-7, with D unresolved. V lost 2 bases to trimming and J lost 2 bases, with 13 bases between them. This CDR3 spans 15 amino acids. CDR1 MGHRA and CDR2 YSYEKL come from the germline V gene.

This sequence joins TRBV10-3 and TRBJ1-2; TRBD1 might be the D (5 bases). Trimming took 7 bases from V and 5 from J, leaving 17 bases between them. CDR1 is ENHRY and CDR2 is SYGVKD in the germline V gene. CDR3 length equals 14 residues. The CDR3 DNA follows: TGTGCCATCAAGGCAGGGAGCATGAATTATGGCTACACCTTC. It is translated as CAIKAGSMNYGYTF.

The genes are TRBV20-1 and TRBJ1-5; 8 positions match TRBD1. The V segment lost 0 bases and the J segment 5 bases; nucleotides outside the gene matches: 18. This CDR3 is built from 19 residues. Looked up from germline, CDR1 is DFQATT and CDR2 is SNEGSKA (reference sequence). The CDR3 DNA is TGCAGTGCTAGAGACCTAGTATGGACAGGGAAGGGGTCCGATCAGCCCCAGCATTTT. Translated: CSARDLVWTGKGSDQPQHF.

This clonotype occurred many times. The chain uses TRBV5-1 and TRBJ2-3; 7 bases match TRBD2. Germline assignment: CDR1 SGHRS and CDR2 YFSETQ. Germline trimming cut 4 bases from V and 3 bases from J; bases unmatched to any gene: 5. The CDR3 loop spans 14 amino acids. The CDR3 loop is CASSQSSGTDTQYF. The CDR3 nucleotides are TGCGCCAGCAGCCAGTCTAGCGGAACAGATACGCAGTATTTT.

The chain uses TRBV28 and TRBJ2-2; unclear D gene. This CDR3 has 12 residues. Germline values: CDR1 MDHEN, CDR2 SYDVKM. Trimming took off 5 bases at V and 6 bases at J, with 7 bases between the two ends. The CDR3 DNA reads as TGTGCCAGCAGTCTTAGTCCCGGGGAGCTGTTTTTT. Translated, it gives CASSLSPGELFF.

The chain has TRBV30 and TRBJ2-1; 9 positions agree with TRBD2. Per germline, CDR1 GTSNPN and CDR2 SVGIG (reference sequence). The CDR3 is 15 residues long. Losses at the gene ends were 2 bases for V and 4 bases for J; bases not matched to a gene: 6. The CDR3 sequence is CAWSPLAGVYNEQFF. The DNA of the CDR3 is TGTGCCTGGAGTCCGTTAGCGGGAGTTTACAATGAGCAGTTCTTC.

The chain combines TRBV28 with TRBJ2-3, with D possibly being TRBD1 or TRBD2 (5 bases each). CDR1 and CDR2 (germline): MDHEN, SYDVKM. The CDR3 runs to 15 residues. V was pared by 4 bases and J by 4 bases, with 15 bases between. CDR3 bases: TGTGCCAGCAGTTCTCGGGACGACTTAGCAGATACGCAGTATTTT. It yields the protein CASSSRDDLADTQYF.

This chain links TRBV5-1 with TRBJ2-5; tentatively, D is TRBD2 (5 bases). Germline CDR1 is SGHRS and CDR2 is YFSETQ. This CDR3 region has 15 residues. The ends were cut back, 4 bases at V and 0 bases at J, with 13 bases in the middle. The CDR3 nucleotides read TGCGCCAGCAGCCAGAGGACGGGGTACCAAGAGACCCAGTACTTC. As protein: CASSQRTGYQETQYF.

This sequence joins TRBV5-1 and TRBJ1-1; 11 bases align to TRBD1. CDR1 is SGHRS and CDR2 is YFSETQ in the germline V gene. The CDR3 is 18 amino acids. V was clipped by 5 bases and J by 4 bases; unmatched bases: 16. The CDR3 DNA is TGCGCCAGCAGGGGGTGGACAGGGGGCGGCCCCCGTGGCACTGAAGCTTTCTTT. This translates into CASRGWTGGGPRGTEAFF. The variable domain in full, with the rest retrieved from reference TRBV5-1 and TRBJ1-1, is KAGVTQTPRYLIKTRGQQVTLSCSPISGHRSVSWYQQTPGQGLQFLFEYFSETQRNKGNFPGRFSGRQFSNSRSEMNVSTLELGDSALYLCASRGWTGGGPRGTEAFFGQGTRLTVV.

This clonotype has just a few counts. The chain is built from TRBV27 and TRBJ2-7; 7 positions match TRBD1. After removal of 8 bases from V and 0 bases from J, the junction contained 7 bases not matched to a gene. Per the germline V gene, CDR1 is MNHEY and CDR2 is SMNVEV (reference sequence). The CDR3 runs to 14 residues. The CDR3 DNA is TGTGCCAGCCGACAGGGCCTCCACTCCTACGAGCAGTACTTC. Translating it yields CASRQGLHSYEQYF.

This clonotype was detected many times. The chain recombines TRBV12-3 or TRBV12-4 with TRBJ2-7; 13 bases are shared with TRBD2. The CDR3 totals 15 residues. The V and J ends lost 3 bases and 7 bases, in that order; junction bases with no gene match: 6. CDR3 coding DNA: TGTGCCAGCAGTTTGGGACTAGCGGGATCGGGGGAGCAGTACTTC. Translation gives CASSLGLAGSGEQYF.

Details on this clonotype: This may stem from a read error, because a much larger clone lies one nucleotide away. The chain employs TRBV2 and TRBJ1-3; D might be TRBD1 (5 bases). Germline CDR1 reads SNHLY; CDR2 reads FYNNEI. V lost 5 bases and J lost 4, with 9 bases in between. This CDR3 contains 13 residues. CDR3 region: CASSWGRGNTIYF. CDR3 coding DNA: TGTGCCAGCAGTTGGGGCAGGGGAAACACCATATATTTT.

This clonotype appeared many times. The chain combines TRBV3-1 with TRBJ1-1; 8 bases line up with TRBD1. The V gene's germline CDR1 is LGHDT and CDR2 YNNKEL (reference sequence). J lost 5 bases, V lost 4 bases, and 15 bases had no gene match. This CDR3 is 17 amino acids long. CDR3 amino acids: CASSPGQGGLMRTEAFF. The DNA of the CDR3 is TGTGCCAGCAGCCCCGGACAGGGTGGGTTGATGCGGACTGAAGCTTTCTTT. The entire variable domain, with the rest obtained from reference TRBV3-1 and TRBJ1-1, is as follows: DTAVSQTPKYLVTQMGNDKSIKCEQNLGHDTMYWYKQDSKKFLKIMFSYNNKELIINETVPNRFSPKSPDKAHLNLHINSLELGDSAVYFCASSPGQGGLMRTEAFFGQGTRLTVV.